Listed below are T cell receptor beta chains from one sample, sequenced in a study of CD8+CD57+ T cells in acquired aplastic anemia. TCRdb reanalysed the reads using MiXCR and keeps one entry per CDR3 protein. The sample holds roughly 190,000 distinct CDR3 sequences, roughly half seen once. Sample: sorted CD4+, CD8+, or CD8+CD57+ T cells (not recorded which) from PBMCs. These receptors all stem from a human donor with aplastic anemia. Each CDR3 is given with its conserved first and last residue. The order of the fields is J gene, clone size, CDR3 length, D gene, V gene, CDR3 protein, CDR3 DNA. The D gene is left open where the match is weak. Not every row has a clone size; where given, it reads once, few, many or a size class.

J: TRBJ1-2; size: few; length: 11; D: -; V: TRBV20-1; CDR3: CSASQGYGYTF; DNA: TGCAGTGCGTCCCAGGGGTATGGCTACACCTTC
J: TRBJ2-7; size: many; length: 14; D: TRBD2; V: TRBV29-1; CDR3: CSVEAWWGGNEQYF; DNA: TGCAGCGTTGAAGCTTGGTGGGGGGGGAACGAGCAGTACTTC
J: TRBJ1-1; size: -; length: 15; D: TRBD1; V: TRBV7-3; CDR3: CASSSPGDRGRKAFF; DNA: TGTGCCAGCAGCTCCCCTGGGGACAGGGGGCGCAAGGCTTTCTTT
J: TRBJ2-7; size: many; length: 12; D: -; V: TRBV20-1; CDR3: CSARDPGREQYF; DNA: TGCAGTGCTAGAGATCCAGGACGCGAGCAGTACTTC
J: TRBJ1-1; size: many; length: 14; D: -; V: TRBV7-6; CDR3: CASSFSDVNTEAFF; DNA: TGTGCCAGCAGCTTTTCGGACGTGAACACTGAAGCTTTCTTT
J: TRBJ2-7; size: -; length: 18; D: TRBD2; V: TRBV11-1; CDR3: CASSLAGMGAGDPYEQYF; DNA: TGTGCCAGCAGCTTAGCGGGTATGGGAGCGGGAGACCCCTACGAGCAGTACTTC
J: TRBJ1-1; size: -; length: 13; D: -; V: TRBV19; CDR3: CASRGGRNTEAFF; DNA: TGTGCCAGTAGGGGAGGGCGGAACACTGAAGCTTTCTTT
J: TRBJ2-3; size: many; length: 17; D: TRBD2; V: TRBV15; CDR3: CATSRGASGISTDTQYF; DNA: TGTGCCACCAGCAGAGGGGCTAGCGGGATTAGCACAGATACGCAGTATTTT
J: TRBJ2-3; size: -; length: 14; D: -; V: TRBV10-3; CDR3: CATGEATSTDTQYF; DNA: TGTGCCACCGGGGAGGCGACTAGCACAGATACGCAGTATTTT
J: TRBJ2-7; size: -; length: 13; D: TRBD1; V: TRBV10-3; CDR3: CAVNGQVPYEQYF; DNA: TGTGCCGTCAATGGACAGGTCCCCTACGAGCAGTACTTC
J: TRBJ1-2; size: many; length: 15; D: -; V: TRBV5-1; CDR3: CASSATGTFNYGYTF; DNA: TGCGCCAGTAGTGCAACGGGGACCTTTAACTATGGCTACACCTTC
J: TRBJ2-7; size: -; length: 13; D: TRBD2; V: TRBV10-3; CDR3: CAIGTSGRYEQYF; DNA: TGTGCCATCGGGACTAGCGGGAGGTACGAGCAGTACTTC
J: TRBJ1-4; size: -; length: 15; D: -; V: TRBV2; CDR3: CASSEASVAGEKLFF; DNA: TGTGCTAGCAGTGAAGCGTCCGTGGCCGGTGAAAAACTGTTTTTT
J: TRBJ2-3; size: -; length: 18; D: TRBD2; V: TRBV3-1; CDR3: CASSPLAGGPLSSDTQYF; DNA: TGTGCCAGCAGCCCGCTAGCGGGAGGGCCTTTGTCCTCAGATACGCAGTATTTT
J: TRBJ2-1; size: -; length: 15; D: -; V: TRBV29-1; CDR3: CSLAGRGSGDNEQFF; DNA: TGCAGCTTGGCCGGGCGGGGTAGCGGCGACAATGAGCAGTTCTTC
J: TRBJ1-6; size: -; length: 14; D: -; V: TRBV6-1; CDR3: CASNTRGTQSPLHF; DNA: TGTGCCAGCAACACCAGGGGCACGCAGTCACCCCTCCACTTT
J: TRBJ1-5; size: -; length: 14; D: -; V: TRBV2; CDR3: CASKRGAQRQPQHF; DNA: TGTGCCAGCAAGAGGGGGGCGCAAAGGCAGCCCCAGCATTTT
J: TRBJ2-5; size: -; length: 15; D: TRBD2; V: TRBV20-1; CDR3: CSARVLAGGGETQYF; DNA: TGCAGTGCTAGAGTACTAGCGGGAGGGGGGGAGACCCAGTACTTC
J: TRBJ2-7; size: many; length: 16; D: TRBD2; V: TRBV4-2; CDR3: CASSQDSGRASYEQYF; DNA: TGTGCCAGCAGCCAAGATAGCGGGAGGGCCAGCTACGAGCAGTACTTC
J: TRBJ2-2; size: many; length: 16; D: -; V: TRBV7-2; CDR3: CASSPPGSTNTGELFF; DNA: TGTGCCAGCAGCCCCCCAGGGTCGACAAACACCGGGGAGCTGTTTTTT
J: TRBJ1-2; size: many; length: 15; D: -; V: TRBV12-3/TRBV12-4; CDR3: CASRVGVAVRGGYTF; DNA: TGTGCCAGCAGAGTGGGGGTGGCGGTTCGGGGTGGCTACACCTTC
J: TRBJ2-1; size: few; length: 15; D: -; V: TRBV18; CDR3: CASSPLTGRRDEQFF; DNA: TGTGCCAGCTCACCACTGACAGGGCGGAGGGATGAGCAGTTCTTC
J: TRBJ1-5; size: few; length: 16; D: -; V: TRBV6-5; CDR3: CASSSSPRGTNQPQHF; DNA: TGTGCCAGCAGTTCCTCCCCCAGGGGAACCAATCAGCCCCAGCATTTT
J: TRBJ1-3; size: -; length: 17; D: TRBD1; V: TRBV24-1; CDR3: CATSDGQGNMSGNTIYF; DNA: TGTGCCACCAGTGATGGACAGGGTAATATGTCTGGAAACACCATATATTTT
J: TRBJ1-2; size: -; length: 14; D: TRBD1; V: TRBV9; CDR3: CASSTGTAKWGYTF; DNA: TGTGCCAGCAGCACGGGGACAGCAAAGTGGGGCTACACCTTC
J: TRBJ1-1; size: -; length: 14; D: -; V: TRBV2; CDR3: CASSEGTSSTEAFF; DNA: TGTGCCAGCAGTGAGGGTACCTCCAGCACTGAAGCTTTCTTT
J: TRBJ2-3; size: few; length: 15; D: -; V: TRBV15; CDR3: CATSRDRGGADTQYF; DNA: TGTGCCACCAGCAGAGATAGAGGGGGGGCAGATACGCAGTATTTT
J: TRBJ1-1; size: many; length: 11; D: -; V: TRBV7-4; CDR3: CASSLTGVAFF; DNA: TGTGCCAGCAGCTTAACCGGGGTAGCTTTCTTT
J: TRBJ1-1; size: -; length: 16; D: -; V: TRBV14; CDR3: CASSLLSDGGTVEAFF; DNA: TGTGCCAGCAGCTTACTATCGGATGGTGGTACCGTTGAAGCTTTCTTT
J: TRBJ1-3; size: -; length: 14; D: -; V: TRBV12-3/TRBV12-4; CDR3: CASSYQISGNTIYF; DNA: TGTGCCAGCAGTTATCAGATCTCTGGAAACACCATATATTTT
J: TRBJ1-6; size: many; length: 15; D: TRBD1; V: TRBV27; CDR3: CASSLWGQEGSPLHF; DNA: TGTGCCAGCAGTCTCTGGGGACAGGAAGGCTCACCCCTCCACTTT
J: TRBJ1-5; size: many; length: 15; D: -; V: TRBV6-2/TRBV6-3; CDR3: CASSYIQGGNQPQHF; DNA: TGTGCCAGCAGTTACATCCAGGGAGGTAATCAGCCCCAGCATTTT
J: TRBJ2-3; size: -; length: 17; D: TRBD2; V: TRBV24-1; CDR3: CATSDSRLAASTDTQYF; DNA: TGTGCCACCAGTGATTCTCGACTAGCGGCAAGCACAGATACGCAGTATTTT
J: TRBJ1-2; size: -; length: 16; D: TRBD1; V: TRBV7-8; CDR3: CASSLNLDRGPGGYTF; DNA: TGTGCCAGCAGCCTAAACCTCGACAGGGGACCTGGGGGCTACACCTTC
J: TRBJ2-7; size: -; length: 13; D: -; V: TRBV29-1; CDR3: CSVEAGTNYEQYF; DNA: TGCAGCGTTGAAGCCGGGACCAACTACGAGCAGTACTTC
J: TRBJ1-1; size: -; length: 13; D: -; V: TRBV2; CDR3: CASSGSMNTEAFF; DNA: TGTGCCAGCAGTGGGAGCATGAACACTGAAGCTTTCTTT
J: TRBJ2-7; size: -; length: 16; D: -; V: TRBV20-1; CDR3: CSARDPGRPKIYEQYF; DNA: TGCAGTGCTAGAGATCCGGGCCGACCCAAGATCTACGAGCAGTACTTC
J: TRBJ2-7; size: many; length: 18; D: -; V: TRBV25-1; CDR3: CASSEYGLNPGSIYEQYF; DNA: TGTGCCAGCAGTGAATATGGCCTCAATCCGGGGTCGATCTACGAGCAGTACTTC
J: TRBJ2-7; size: few; length: 13; D: -; V: TRBV10-3; CDR3: CAISATAGYEQYF; DNA: TGTGCCATCAGTGCTACAGCTGGTTACGAGCAGTACTTC